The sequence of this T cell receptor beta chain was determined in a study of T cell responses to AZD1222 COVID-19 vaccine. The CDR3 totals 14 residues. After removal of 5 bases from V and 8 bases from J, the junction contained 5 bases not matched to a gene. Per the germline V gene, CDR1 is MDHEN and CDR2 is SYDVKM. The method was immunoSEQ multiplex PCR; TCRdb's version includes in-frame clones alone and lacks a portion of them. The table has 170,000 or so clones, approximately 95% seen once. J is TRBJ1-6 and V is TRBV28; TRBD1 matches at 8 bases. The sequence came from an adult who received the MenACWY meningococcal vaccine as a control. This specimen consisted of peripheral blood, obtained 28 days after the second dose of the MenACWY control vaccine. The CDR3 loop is CASSPGTGHSPLHF. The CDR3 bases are TGTGCCAGCAGTCCTGGGACAGGCCATTCACCCCTCCACTTT.